A single T cell receptor (beta chain) is shown here with its context. This sample stems from a study of early T cells in non-severe SARS-CoV-2 infection. Study-level background: The input, bulk RNA from unsorted whole blood, was sequenced, and chains were unpaired.

Attachment of unique molecular identifiers to individual cDNA molecules was performed. TCRdb analysed the 5' RACE reads with MiXCR anew, one entry per CDR3 protein. The top ten hold roughly 3.2% of the sample, which has 60,000 to 70,000 distinct CDR3 sequences, approximately 9.1% seen once. The CDR3 loop spans 13 amino acids. Germline V gives CDR1 MNHNY, CDR2 SVGAGI (reference sequence). Trimming left V 1 base short and J 3 bases short, with 6 bases between. This sequence originates from an adult who was a healthcare worker with PCR-confirmed SARS-CoV-2 infection or an uninfected control (not recorded which). The V and J genes are TRBV6-6 and TRBJ2-5, with no clear D. The sample consisted of whole blood. The CDR3 sequence: CASSYWLKETQYF. CDR3 DNA sequence: TGTGCCAGCAGTTACTGGCTAAAAGAGACCCAGTACTTC.